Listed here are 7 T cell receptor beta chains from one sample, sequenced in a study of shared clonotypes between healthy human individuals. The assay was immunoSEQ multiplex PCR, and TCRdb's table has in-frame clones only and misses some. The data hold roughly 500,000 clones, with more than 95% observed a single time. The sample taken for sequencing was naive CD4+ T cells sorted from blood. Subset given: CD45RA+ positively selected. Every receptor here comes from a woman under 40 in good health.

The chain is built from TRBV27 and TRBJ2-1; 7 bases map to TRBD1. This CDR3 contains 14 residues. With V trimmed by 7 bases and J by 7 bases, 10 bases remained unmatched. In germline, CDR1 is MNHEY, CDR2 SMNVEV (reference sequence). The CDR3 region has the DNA TGTGCCAGCACTCAGACAGGGCGAGGTAATGAGCAGTTCTTC. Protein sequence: CASTQTGRGNEQFF.

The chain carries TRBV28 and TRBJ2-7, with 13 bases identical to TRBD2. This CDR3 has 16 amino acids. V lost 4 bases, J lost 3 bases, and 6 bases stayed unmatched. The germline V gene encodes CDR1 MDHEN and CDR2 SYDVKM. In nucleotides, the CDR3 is TGTGCCAGCAGTTCAGCCAGGACTAGCGGGAGCTACGAGCAGTACTTC. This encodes CASSSARTSGSYEQYF.

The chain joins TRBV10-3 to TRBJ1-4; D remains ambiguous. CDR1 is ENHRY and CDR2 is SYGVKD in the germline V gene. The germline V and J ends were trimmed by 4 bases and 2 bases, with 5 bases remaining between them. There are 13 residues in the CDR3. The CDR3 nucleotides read TGTGCCATCAGTGCCGGGACTAATGAAAAACTGTTTTTT. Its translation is CAISAGTNEKLFF.

CDR3 region: CASSGRGDTEAFF. CDR3 sequence (DNA): TGTGCCAGCAGTGGGCGGGGTGACACTGAAGCTTTCTTT. This chain joins TRBV2 and TRBJ1-1, with D unclear. The germline V gene has CDR1 SNHLY and CDR2 FYNNEI. Trimming cost V 4 bases and J 3 bases, with 9 bases left between them. This CDR3 has 13 residues. Full variable domain (outside the CDR3, taken from reference TRBV2 and TRBJ1-1): EPEVTQTPSHQVTQMGQEVILRCVPISNHLYFYWYRQILGQKVEFLVSFYNNEISEKSEIFDDQFSVERPDGSNFTLKIRSTKLEDSAMYFCASSGRGDTEAFFGQGTRLTVV.

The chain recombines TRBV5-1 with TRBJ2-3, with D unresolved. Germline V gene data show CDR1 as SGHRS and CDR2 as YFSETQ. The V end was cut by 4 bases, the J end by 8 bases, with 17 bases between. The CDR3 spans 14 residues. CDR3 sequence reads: CASSTGGGMGTQYF. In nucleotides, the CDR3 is TGCGCCAGCAGCACGGGCGGCGGTATGGGTACGCAGTATTTT.

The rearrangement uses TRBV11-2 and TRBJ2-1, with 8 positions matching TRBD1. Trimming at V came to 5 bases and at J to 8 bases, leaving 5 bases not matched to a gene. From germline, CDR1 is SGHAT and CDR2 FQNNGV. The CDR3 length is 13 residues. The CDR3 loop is CASSRQGNHEQFF. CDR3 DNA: TGTGCCAGCAGCCGACAGGGGAACCATGAGCAGTTCTTC.

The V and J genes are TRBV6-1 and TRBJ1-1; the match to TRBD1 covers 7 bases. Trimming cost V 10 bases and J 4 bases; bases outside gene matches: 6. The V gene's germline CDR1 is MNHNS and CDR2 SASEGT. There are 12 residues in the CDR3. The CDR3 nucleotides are TGTGCCACCGACAGGGAGACCACTGAAGCTTTCTTT. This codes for CATDRETTEAFF.